This TCR beta chain is from a study of CD8 T cells in ankylosing spondylitis. Study conclusions and caveats: For ankylosing spondylitis blood, a TCR beta motif of 7 or 8 highly homologous variants appeared characteristic. Before this, some motif variants had been reported in reactive arthritis synovial fluid and blood.

By quantitative 5'-RACE with molecular barcodes, the TCR beta libraries were made. Using its own MiXCR run on the 5' RACE reads, TCRdb lists one record per CDR3 protein. In the table there are around 140,000 distinct CDR3 sequences, 15% to 20% of which are singletons. This CDR3 is built from 15 residues. The V end was cut by 3 bases, the J end by 0 bases, with 9 bases between. Germline CDR1 MNHEY, CDR2 SMNVEV (reference sequence). This clonotype has a handful of counts. The target antigen is unknown. Sequenced: blood, either unsorted or a sorted T cell fraction (not recorded which). The rearrangement links TRBV27 to TRBJ2-1; D remains unclear. The TCR comes from a male donor with ankylosing spondylitis. This chain's CDR3 is CASSFDWSSYNEQFF. CDR3 nucleotide sequence: TGTGCCAGCAGTTTTGACTGGAGCTCCTACAATGAGCAGTTCTTC.